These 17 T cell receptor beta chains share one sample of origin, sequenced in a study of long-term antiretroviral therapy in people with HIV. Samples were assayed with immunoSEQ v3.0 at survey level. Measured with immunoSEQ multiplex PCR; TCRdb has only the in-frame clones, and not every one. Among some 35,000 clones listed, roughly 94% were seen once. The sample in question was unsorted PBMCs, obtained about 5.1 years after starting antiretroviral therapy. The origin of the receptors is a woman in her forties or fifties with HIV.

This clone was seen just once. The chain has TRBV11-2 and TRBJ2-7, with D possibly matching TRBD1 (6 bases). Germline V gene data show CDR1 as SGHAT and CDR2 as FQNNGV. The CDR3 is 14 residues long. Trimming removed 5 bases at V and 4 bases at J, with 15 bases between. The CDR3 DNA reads TGTGCCAGCAGCCCAGCGGCAGGGGCTTACGAGCAGTACTTC. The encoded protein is CASSPAAGAYEQYF.

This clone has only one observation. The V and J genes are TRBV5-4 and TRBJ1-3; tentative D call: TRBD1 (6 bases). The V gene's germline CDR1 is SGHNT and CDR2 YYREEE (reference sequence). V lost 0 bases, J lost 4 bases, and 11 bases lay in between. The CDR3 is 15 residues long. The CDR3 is CASSLEQGVGNTIYF. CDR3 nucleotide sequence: TGTGCCAGCAGCTTGGAACAGGGAGTGGGAAACACCATATATTTT.

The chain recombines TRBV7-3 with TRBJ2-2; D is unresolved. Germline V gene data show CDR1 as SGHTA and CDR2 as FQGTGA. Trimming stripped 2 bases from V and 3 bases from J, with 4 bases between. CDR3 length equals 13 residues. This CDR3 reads CASSLVDTGELFF. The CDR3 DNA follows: TGTGCCAGCAGCTTAGTGGACACCGGGGAGCTGTTTTTT.

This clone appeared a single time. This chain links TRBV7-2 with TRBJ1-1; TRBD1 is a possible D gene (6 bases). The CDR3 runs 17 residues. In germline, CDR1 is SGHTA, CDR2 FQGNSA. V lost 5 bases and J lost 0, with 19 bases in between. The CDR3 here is CASSKGQRMALNTEAFF. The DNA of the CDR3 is TGTGCCAGCAGCAAAGGACAGCGGATGGCCTTGAACACTGAAGCTTTCTTT. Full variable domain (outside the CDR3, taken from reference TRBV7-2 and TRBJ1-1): GAGVSQSPSNKVTEKGKDVELRCDPISGHTALYWYRQSLGQGLEFLIYFQGNSAPDKSGLPSDRFSAERTGGSVSTLTIQRTQQEDSAVYLCASSKGQRMALNTEAFFGQGTRLTVV.

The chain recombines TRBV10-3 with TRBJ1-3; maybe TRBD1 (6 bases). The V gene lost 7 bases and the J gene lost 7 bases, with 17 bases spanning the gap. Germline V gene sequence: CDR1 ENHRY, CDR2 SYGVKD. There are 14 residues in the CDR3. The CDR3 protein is CAINTDRMGNTIYF. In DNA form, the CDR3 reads TGTGCCATCAATACCGACAGGATGGGTAACACCATATATTTT.

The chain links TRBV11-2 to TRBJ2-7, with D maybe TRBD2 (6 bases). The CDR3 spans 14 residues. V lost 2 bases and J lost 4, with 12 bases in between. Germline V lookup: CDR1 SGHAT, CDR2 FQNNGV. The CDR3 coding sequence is TGTGCCAGCAGCTTACAATTCGGGAGTTACGAGCAGTACTTC. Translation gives CASSLQFGSYEQYF. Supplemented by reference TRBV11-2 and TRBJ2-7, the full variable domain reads EAGVAQSPRYKIIEKRQSVAFWCNPISGHATLYWYQQILGQGPKLLIQFQNNGVVDDSQLPKDRFSAERLKGVDSTLKIQPAKLEDSAVYLCASSLQFGSYEQYFGPGTRLTVT.

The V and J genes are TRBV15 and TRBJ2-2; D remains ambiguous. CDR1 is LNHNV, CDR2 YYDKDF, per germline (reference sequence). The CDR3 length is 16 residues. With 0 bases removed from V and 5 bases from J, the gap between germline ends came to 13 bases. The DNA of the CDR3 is TGTGCCACCAGCAGAGATAGGTTGACCTTGACCGGGGAGCTGTTTTTT. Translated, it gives CATSRDRLTLTGELFF.

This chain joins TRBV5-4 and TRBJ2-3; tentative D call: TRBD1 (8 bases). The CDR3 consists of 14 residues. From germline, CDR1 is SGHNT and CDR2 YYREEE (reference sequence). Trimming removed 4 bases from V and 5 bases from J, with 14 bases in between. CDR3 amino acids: CASSPQGGGDTQYF. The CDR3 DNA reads TGTGCCAGCAGCCCACAGGGGGGGGGAGATACGCAGTATTTT.

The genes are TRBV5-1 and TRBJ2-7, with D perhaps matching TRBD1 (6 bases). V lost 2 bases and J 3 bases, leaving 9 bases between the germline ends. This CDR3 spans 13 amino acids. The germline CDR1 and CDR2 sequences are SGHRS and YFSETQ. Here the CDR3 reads CASSFQGNYEQYF. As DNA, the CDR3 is TGCGCCAGCAGCTTTCAGGGGAACTACGAGCAGTACTTC.

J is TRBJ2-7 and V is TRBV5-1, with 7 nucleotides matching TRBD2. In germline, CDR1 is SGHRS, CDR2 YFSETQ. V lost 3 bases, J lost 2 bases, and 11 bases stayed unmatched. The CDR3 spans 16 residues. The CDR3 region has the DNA TGCGCCAGCAGCTCGGGAGGACCCGGGCTTCCCTACGAGCAGTACTTC. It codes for CASSSGGPGLPYEQYF.

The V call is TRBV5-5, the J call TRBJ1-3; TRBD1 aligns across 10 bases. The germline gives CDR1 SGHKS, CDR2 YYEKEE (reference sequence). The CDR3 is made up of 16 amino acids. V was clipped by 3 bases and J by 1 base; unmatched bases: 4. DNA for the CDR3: TGTGCCAGCAGCTACCCGGGACAGGGGTCTGGAAACACCATATATTTT. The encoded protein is CASSYPGQGSGNTIYF.

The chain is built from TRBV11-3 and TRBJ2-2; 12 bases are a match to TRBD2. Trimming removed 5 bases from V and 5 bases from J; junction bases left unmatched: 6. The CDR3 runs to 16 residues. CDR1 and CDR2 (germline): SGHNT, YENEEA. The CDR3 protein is CASSPRLAGVTGELFF. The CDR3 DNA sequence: TGTGCCAGCAGCCCACGACTAGCGGGGGTAACCGGGGAGCTGTTTTTT.

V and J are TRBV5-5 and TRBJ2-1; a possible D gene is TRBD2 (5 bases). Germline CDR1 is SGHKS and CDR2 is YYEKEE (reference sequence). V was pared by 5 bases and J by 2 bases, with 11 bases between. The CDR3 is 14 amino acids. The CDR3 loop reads CASSERPTYNEQFF. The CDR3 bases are TGTGCCAGCAGTGAGCGGCCCACCTACAATGAGCAGTTCTTC.

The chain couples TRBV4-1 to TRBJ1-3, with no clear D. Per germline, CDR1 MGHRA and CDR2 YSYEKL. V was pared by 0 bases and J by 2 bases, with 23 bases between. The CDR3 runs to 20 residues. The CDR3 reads CASSQESPLLGSFAGNTIYF. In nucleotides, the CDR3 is TGCGCCAGCAGCCAAGAATCTCCACTCCTAGGTAGTTTCGCTGGAAACACCATATATTTT.

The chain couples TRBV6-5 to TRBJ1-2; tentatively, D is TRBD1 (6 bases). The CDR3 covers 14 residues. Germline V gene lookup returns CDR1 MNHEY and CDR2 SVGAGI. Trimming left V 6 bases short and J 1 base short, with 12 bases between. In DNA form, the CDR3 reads TGTGCCAGCAGCGGACAGCCAGTTAACTATGGCTACACCTTC. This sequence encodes CASSGQPVNYGYTF.

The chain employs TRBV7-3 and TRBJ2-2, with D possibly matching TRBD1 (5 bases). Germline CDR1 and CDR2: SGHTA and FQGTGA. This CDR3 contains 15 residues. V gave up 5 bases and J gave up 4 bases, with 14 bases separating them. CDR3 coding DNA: TGTGCCAGCAGCCAAGACAGTCAATCCACCGGGGAGCTGTTTTTT. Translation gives CASSQDSQSTGELFF. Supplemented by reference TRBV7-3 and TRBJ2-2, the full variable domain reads GAGVSQTPSNKVTEKGKYVELRCDPISGHTALYWYRQSLGQGPEFLIYFQGTGAADDSGLPNDRFFAVRPEGSVSTLKIQRTERGDSAVYLCASSQDSQSTGELFFGEGSRLTVL.

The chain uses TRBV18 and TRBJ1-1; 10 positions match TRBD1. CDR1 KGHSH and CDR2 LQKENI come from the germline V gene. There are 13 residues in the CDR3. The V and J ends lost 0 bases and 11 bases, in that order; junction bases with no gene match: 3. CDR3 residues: CASSPPTGGWAFF. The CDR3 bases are TGTGCCAGCTCACCACCGACAGGGGGCTGGGCTTTCTTT.